These T cell receptor beta chains were read from a single sample in a study of T cell responses to AZD1222 COVID-19 vaccine. The assay was immunoSEQ multiplex PCR, and TCRdb's table has in-frame clones only and misses some. The sample records about 100,000 clones, about 90% being singletons. The sample here was peripheral blood, taken 28 days after the second AZD1222 dose. These receptors were taken from an adult who received the AZD1222 COVID-19 vaccine. Each CDR3 is given with its conserved first and last residue. Fields, in order: CDR3 protein, CDR3 DNA, clone size, J gene, V gene, D gene. A D gene is named only where the DNA matches it firmly. Clone size is given for some rows only: seen once, a few or many times, or a class if the clone is expanded.

CDR3: CASSPRLVRGPYTQYF; DNA: TGCGCCAGCAGTCCACGTTTGGTGAGAGGGCCATATACGCAGTATTTT; size: once; J: TRBJ2-3; V: TRBV4-1; D: -
CDR3: CAWGAGTGNEQYF; DNA: TGTGCCTGGGGGGCCGGGACGGGCAACGAGCAGTACTTC; size: once; J: TRBJ2-7; V: TRBV30; D: -
CDR3: CASSIVPNQPQHF; DNA: TGTGCCAGTAGTATAGTACCAAATCAGCCCCAGCATTTT; size: -; J: TRBJ1-5; V: TRBV19; D: -
CDR3: CASSHPVGGESNQPQHF; DNA: TGCGCCAGCAGCCATCCCGTTGGGGGGGAAAGCAATCAGCCCCAGCATTTT; size: -; J: TRBJ1-5; V: TRBV4-1; D: -
CDR3: CASSPAGAKTEAFF; DNA: TGTGCCAGCAGTCCAGCAGGGGCGAAAACTGAAGCTTTCTTT; size: -; J: TRBJ1-1; V: TRBV28; D: -
CDR3: CASSLGLALSYEQYF; DNA: TGCGCCAGCAGCTTGGGACTAGCGCTATCCTACGAGCAGTACTTC; size: few; J: TRBJ2-7; V: TRBV5-1; D: TRBD2
CDR3: CASSIGSLAGVLTGELFF; DNA: TGTGCCAGTAGTATAGGAAGTTTGGCAGGGGTATTGACCGGGGAGCTGTTTTTT; size: -; J: TRBJ2-2; V: TRBV19; D: -
CDR3: CASRRQGQGVADTQYF; DNA: TGTGCCAGCAGGCGACAGGGACAGGGGGTCGCAGATACGCAGTATTTT; size: -; J: TRBJ2-3; V: TRBV11-1; D: TRBD1
CDR3: CASSIPQGHSGNTIYF; DNA: TGTGCCAGTAGTATTCCACAGGGGCACTCTGGAAACACCATATATTTT; size: -; J: TRBJ1-3; V: TRBV19; D: TRBD1
CDR3: CASSLPGPGYTF; DNA: TGTGCCAGCAGCTTGCCAGGGCCCGGCTACACCTTC; size: -; J: TRBJ1-2; V: TRBV7-9; D: -
CDR3: CSVALDPSYEQYF; DNA: TGCAGCGTGGCACTAGATCCATCCTACGAGCAGTACTTC; size: -; J: TRBJ2-7; V: TRBV29-1; D: -
CDR3: CASSTRTEASYEQYF; DNA: TGTGCCAGTAGTACGAGGACAGAAGCCTCCTACGAGCAGTACTTC; size: once; J: TRBJ2-7; V: TRBV19; D: -
CDR3: CASSIKVAGELFF; DNA: TGTGCCAGTAGTATTAAGGTAGCCGGGGAGCTGTTTTTT; size: many; J: TRBJ2-2; V: TRBV19; D: -
CDR3: CASSIGPGYTF; DNA: TGTGCCAGTAGTATAGGACCGGGCTACACCTTC; size: -; J: TRBJ1-2; V: TRBV19; D: -
CDR3: CASSPSEDFNYGYTF; DNA: TGTGCCAGCAGCCCATCGGAGGATTTTAACTATGGCTACACCTTC; size: few; J: TRBJ1-2; V: TRBV7-2; D: -
CDR3: CASSLAGQSSYEQYF; DNA: TGTGCCAGCAGCTTAGCTGGACAGAGCTCCTACGAGCAGTACTTC; size: -; J: TRBJ2-7; V: TRBV11-2; D: -
CDR3: CATSDPGTGSNQPQHF; DNA: TGTGCCACCAGTGATCCCGGGACAGGAAGTAATCAGCCCCAGCATTTT; size: -; J: TRBJ1-5; V: TRBV24-1; D: TRBD1
CDR3: CASSRLMGSYEQYF; DNA: TGTGCCAGCAGTCGCCTGATGGGCTCCTACGAGCAGTACTTC; size: once; J: TRBJ2-7; V: TRBV11-2; D: -
CDR3: CASSPIATSVPDTQYF; DNA: TGTGCCAGCTCACCAATAGCGACTAGCGTACCAGATACGCAGTATTTT; size: -; J: TRBJ2-3; V: TRBV18; D: TRBD2
CDR3: CASSSSRTGVSAGETQYF; DNA: TGCGCCAGCAGCTCTAGCCGGACAGGGGTAAGCGCTGGAGAGACCCAGTACTTC; size: -; J: TRBJ2-5; V: TRBV5-1; D: TRBD1
CDR3: CASSLPFDGAGNTIYF; DNA: TGTGCCAGCAGTCTACCCTTTGACGGGGCTGGAAACACCATATATTTT; size: -; J: TRBJ1-3; V: TRBV28; D: -
CDR3: CASSVSGATEAFF; DNA: TGTGCCAGCAGCGTGTCAGGGGCAACTGAAGCTTTCTTT; size: -; J: TRBJ1-1; V: TRBV9; D: -
CDR3: CASSYSLGTGTYEQYF; DNA: TGTGCCAGCAGTTACTCTCTAGGGACAGGAACCTACGAGCAGTACTTC; size: -; J: TRBJ2-7; V: TRBV6-5; D: TRBD1
CDR3: CARSLLGPDLSPGGSKNTQYF; DNA: TGTGCCAGAAGCTTGTTAGGCCCAGATTTAAGCCCGGGCGGTAGCAAAAATACGCAGTATTTT; size: -; J: TRBJ2-3; V: TRBV5-3; D: -
CDR3: CASSPAGQLHNEKLFF; DNA: TGTGCCAGCAGCCCCGCGGGACAGCTTCATAATGAAAAACTGTTTTTT; size: -; J: TRBJ1-4; V: TRBV9; D: TRBD1
CDR3: CASSSAGGREQFF; DNA: TGTGCCAGCAGCTCGGCAGGGGGCAGGGAGCAGTTCTTC; size: -; J: TRBJ2-1; V: TRBV7-9; D: TRBD1
CDR3: CSGYRLSNQPQHF; DNA: TGCAGCGGTTACAGGCTTAGCAATCAGCCCCAGCATTTT; size: -; J: TRBJ1-5; V: TRBV29-1; D: -
CDR3: CASRDSLTTEQYF; DNA: TGTGCCAGCAGGGACTCACTTACTACCGAGCAGTACTTC; size: -; J: TRBJ2-7; V: TRBV2; D: -
CDR3: CASRDRRTNEKLFF; DNA: TGTGCCAGTAGGGACAGGAGAACCAATGAAAAACTGTTTTTT; size: -; J: TRBJ1-4; V: TRBV19; D: TRBD1
CDR3: CASSRGQGVYSPLHF; DNA: TGTGCCAGCAGCAGGGGACAGGGGGTTTATTCACCCCTCCACTTT; size: -; J: TRBJ1-6; V: TRBV28; D: TRBD1
CDR3: CASSQRRASPLHF; DNA: TGTGCCAGCAGTCAGAGGCGCGCTTCACCCCTCCACTTT; size: -; J: TRBJ1-6; V: TRBV27; D: -
CDR3: CAWSAGQGALYEQYF; DNA: TGTGCCTGGAGTGCGGGACAGGGGGCCCTCTACGAGCAGTACTTC; size: -; J: TRBJ2-7; V: TRBV30; D: TRBD1
CDR3: CASSYSMVANIAYEQYF; DNA: TGTGCCAGCAGTTACTCGATGGTTGCCAACATTGCCTACGAGCAGTACTTC; size: -; J: TRBJ2-7; V: TRBV6-2/TRBV6-3; D: -
CDR3: CASSPGTGYNEQFF; DNA: TGTGCCAGCAGCCCCGGGACTGGCTACAATGAGCAGTTCTTC; size: once; J: TRBJ2-1; V: TRBV3-1/TRBV3-2; D: -
CDR3: CASRGDTDYEQYF; DNA: TGTGCCAGCAGGGGGGACACAGACTACGAGCAGTACTTC; size: -; J: TRBJ2-7; V: TRBV6-5; D: -
CDR3: CASSSRGSPKTQYF; DNA: TGTGCCAGCAGCTCTAGGGGGAGTCCGAAGACCCAGTACTTC; size: -; J: TRBJ2-5; V: TRBV11-3; D: -
CDR3: CASSRVGETQYF; DNA: TGTGCCAGCAGTCGAGTTGGGGAGACCCAGTACTTC; size: -; J: TRBJ2-5; V: TRBV27; D: -
CDR3: CASSLDNEVTEAFF; DNA: TGTGCCAGCAGTCTCGACAACGAGGTCACTGAAGCTTTCTTT; size: -; J: TRBJ1-1; V: TRBV6-2/TRBV6-3; D: -
CDR3: CATRTSGSDEQFF; DNA: TGTGCCACCCGGACTAGCGGGAGTGATGAGCAGTTCTTC; size: -; J: TRBJ2-1; V: TRBV14; D: TRBD2
CDR3: CASRSSGMSSYNEQFF; DNA: TGTGCCAGTAGGTCTAGCGGGATGAGCTCCTACAATGAGCAGTTCTTC; size: once; J: TRBJ2-1; V: TRBV19; D: TRBD2
CDR3: CAISEPPTAGNTIYF; DNA: TGTGCCATCAGTGAACCCCCGACAGCTGGAAACACCATATATTTT; size: -; J: TRBJ1-3; V: TRBV10-3; D: -
CDR3: CASSLDTGELFF; DNA: TGTGCCAGCAGCTTAGACACCGGGGAGCTGTTTTTT; size: -; J: TRBJ2-2; V: TRBV7-3; D: -
CDR3: CASSYRGGQGGEKLFF; DNA: TGTGCCAGCAGTTATAGAGGAGGACAGGGAGGTGAAAAACTGTTTTTT; size: few; J: TRBJ1-4; V: TRBV6-5; D: TRBD1
CDR3: CASSSEGGATQYF; DNA: TGTGCCAGCAGCTCAGAAGGGGGGGCGACCCAGTACTTC; size: -; J: TRBJ2-5; V: TRBV7-7; D: -
CDR3: CASSRRFGNQPQHF; DNA: TGTGCCAGTAGTAGGAGGTTTGGCAATCAGCCCCAGCATTTT; size: -; J: TRBJ1-5; V: TRBV19; D: -
CDR3: CASSPTGWDWSSYNEQFF; DNA: TGTGCCAGCAGCCCGACAGGGTGGGACTGGAGCTCCTACAATGAGCAGTTCTTC; size: once; J: TRBJ2-1; V: TRBV6-2/TRBV6-3; D: -
CDR3: CASSSSGSDEQFF; DNA: TGTGCCAGCTCAAGTAGCGGGAGTGACGAGCAGTTCTTC; size: -; J: TRBJ2-1; V: TRBV18; D: TRBD2
CDR3: CASSFLAGGEQFF; DNA: TGTGCCAGCAGTTTTCTAGCGGGGGGTGAGCAGTTCTTC; size: -; J: TRBJ2-1; V: TRBV27; D: TRBD2
CDR3: CASSPGGDGNQPQHF; DNA: TGTGCCAGCTCACCAGGGGGGGACGGAAATCAGCCCCAGCATTTT; size: -; J: TRBJ1-5; V: TRBV18; D: -
CDR3: CASQAGGGDTQYF; DNA: TGTGCCAGTCAAGCGGGAGGGGGAGATACGCAGTATTTT; size: -; J: TRBJ2-3; V: TRBV28; D: TRBD2
CDR3: CASSPGRVPTSSGNTIYF; DNA: TGTGCCAGCAGCCCGGGAAGGGTACCGACTAGCTCTGGAAACACCATATATTTT; size: -; J: TRBJ1-3; V: TRBV5-4; D: -
CDR3: CASAPDREWETQYF; DNA: TGCGCCAGCGCCCCGGACAGGGAATGGGAGACCCAGTACTTC; size: -; J: TRBJ2-5; V: TRBV5-1; D: TRBD1
CDR3: CASSTGKRAQETQYF; DNA: TGTGCCAGCAGTACAGGGAAGAGGGCCCAAGAGACCCAGTACTTC; size: once; J: TRBJ2-5; V: TRBV28; D: -
CDR3: CATSAISGRAETQYF; DNA: TGTGCCACCAGTGCAATAAGCGGGAGAGCGGAGACCCAGTACTTC; size: -; J: TRBJ2-5; V: TRBV24-1; D: TRBD2
CDR3: CASSHGAPNTEAFF; DNA: TGCGCCAGCAGCCACGGGGCCCCGAACACTGAAGCTTTCTTT; size: -; J: TRBJ1-1; V: TRBV5-1; D: -
CDR3: CASSDRVTDTQYF; DNA: TGTGCCAGCAGTGACAGGGTAACAGATACGCAGTATTTT; size: -; J: TRBJ2-3; V: TRBV6-4; D: -
CDR3: CASSLGGRHYVGYTF; DNA: TGCGCCAGCAGCTTGGGAGGACGGCACTATGTTGGCTACACCTTC; size: once; J: TRBJ1-2; V: TRBV5-1; D: -
CDR3: CASSLSSGAEGSYNSPLHF; DNA: TGTGCCAGCAGTTTATCTTCGGGGGCTGAGGGTTCCTATAATTCACCCCTCCACTTT; size: -; J: TRBJ1-6; V: TRBV27; D: -
CDR3: CSPDGNTEAFF; DNA: TGCAGTCCGGACGGGAACACTGAAGCTTTCTTT; size: -; J: TRBJ1-1; V: TRBV20-1; D: -
CDR3: CASSVGGSHREPNYGYTF; DNA: TGTGCCAGCAGCGTAGGTGGATCTCACAGGGAGCCCAACTATGGCTACACCTTC; size: -; J: TRBJ1-2; V: TRBV9; D: -